At least ten counts were recorded for the clone carrying this T cell receptor (beta chain). Its matching antigen is unknown. These data are taken from a study of T-cell reconstitution after alpha-beta-depleted transplantation in children. General study findings and limits: At the one-year point after transplant, T-cell counts and TCRbeta diversity were found to come mostly from T cells that had been newly produced. The high TCRbeta diversity at day 60 in some patients came from surviving recipient T cells and thymic progenitors. By about two months after transplant, alpha-beta T cells reportedly arose from several hundred graft clones that had expanded.

The TCRbeta library was prepared with unique molecular identifiers. TCRdb recomputed calls from the PCR reads with MiXCR, one row per CDR3 protein. Among about 200,000 distinct CDR3 sequences listed, roughly 6.3% were seen once. Deletions cut 3 bases from V and 0 bases from J, with 9 bases between. The CDR3 is 15 amino acids. Sequencing was performed on PBMCs, taken before TCRalphabeta/CD19-depleted stem cell transplant. J is TRBJ2-1 and V is TRBV12-3 or TRBV12-4; no clear D gene. The receptor was isolated from a girl under three years old with combined immunodeficiency, due to receive a stem cell transplant. The CDR3 here is CASSLARTSYNEQFF. The CDR3, as DNA: TGTGCCAGCAGTTTGGCCCGTACCTCCTACAATGAGCAGTTCTTC.